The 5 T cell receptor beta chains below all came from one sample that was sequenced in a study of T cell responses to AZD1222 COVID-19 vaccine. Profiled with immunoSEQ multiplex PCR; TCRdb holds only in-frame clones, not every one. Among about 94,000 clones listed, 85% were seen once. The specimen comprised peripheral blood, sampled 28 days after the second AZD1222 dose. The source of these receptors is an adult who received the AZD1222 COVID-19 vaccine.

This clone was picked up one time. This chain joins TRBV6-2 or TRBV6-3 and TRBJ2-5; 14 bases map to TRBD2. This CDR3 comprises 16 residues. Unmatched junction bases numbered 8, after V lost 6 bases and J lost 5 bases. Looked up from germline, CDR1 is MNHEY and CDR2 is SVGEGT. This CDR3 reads CASSKGRLAGGETQYF. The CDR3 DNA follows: TGTGCCAGCAGCAAAGGGCGACTAGCGGGAGGGGAGACCCAGTACTTC.

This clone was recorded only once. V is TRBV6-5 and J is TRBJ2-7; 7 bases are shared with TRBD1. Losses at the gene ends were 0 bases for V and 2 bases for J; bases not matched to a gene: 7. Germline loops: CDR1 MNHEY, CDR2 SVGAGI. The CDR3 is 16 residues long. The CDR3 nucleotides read TGTGCCAGCAGTTACTCAGGGGGACAGACCACCTACGAGCAGTACTTC. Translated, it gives CASSYSGGQTTYEQYF.

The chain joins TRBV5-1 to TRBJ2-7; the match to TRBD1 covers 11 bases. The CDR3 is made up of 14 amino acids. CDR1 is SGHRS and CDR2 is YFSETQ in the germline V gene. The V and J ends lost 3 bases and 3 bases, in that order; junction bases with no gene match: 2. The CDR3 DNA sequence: TGCGCCAGCAGCTCGGGGACAGGGGGCTACGAGCAGTACTTC. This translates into CASSSGTGGYEQYF.

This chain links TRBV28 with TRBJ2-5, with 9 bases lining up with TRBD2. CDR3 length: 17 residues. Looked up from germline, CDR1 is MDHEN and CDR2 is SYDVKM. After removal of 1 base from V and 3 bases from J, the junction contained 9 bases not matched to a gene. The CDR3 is CASSLSEPGLAKETQYF. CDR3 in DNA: TGTGCCAGCAGTTTATCGGAACCGGGACTAGCCAAAGAGACCCAGTACTTC.

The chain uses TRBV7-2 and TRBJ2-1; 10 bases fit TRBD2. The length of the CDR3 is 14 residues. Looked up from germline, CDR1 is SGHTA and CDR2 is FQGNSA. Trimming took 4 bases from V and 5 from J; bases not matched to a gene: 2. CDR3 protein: CASSWTSGNNEQFF. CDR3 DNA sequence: TGTGCCAGCAGCTGGACTAGCGGAAACAATGAGCAGTTCTTC.